This T cell receptor beta chain was identified in a study of OX40 agonist ivuxolimab in advanced cancers. Study details: Dose-escalation patients' cancers were hepatocellular carcinoma, melanoma, renal cell or head and neck cancer.

Sequencing was performed with immunoSEQ multiplex PCR; in TCRdb, only in-frame clones are kept and a portion is missing. The sample carries tens of thousands of clones, about four fifths recorded once. The germline V gene encodes CDR1 SGHTS and CDR2 YDEGEE. Trimming took off 3 bases at V and 8 bases at J, with 6 bases between the two ends. The CDR3 loop spans 12 amino acids. Broader study findings: Expanded peripheral T-cell antigen specificity went undetermined. Clonal expansion was among the lowest in partial responders at 0.1-3.0 mg/kg, especially CD8+. Expanded clones belonging to CD8+ T cells outnumbered, on average, those of CD4+.

A word on this clone: Antigen specificity is unknown.

The chain has TRBV5-8 and TRBJ1-6; no firm D call. This material consisted of CD4+ or CD8+ T cells sorted from blood, taken in a trial of the OX40 agonist ivuxolimab. The sequence was obtained from an adult with an advanced solid tumor such as melanoma, head and neck, liver or kidney cancer. CDR3 sequence reads: CASSSSYSPLHF. As DNA, the CDR3 is TGTGCCAGCAGCTCTAGTTATTCACCCCTCCACTTT.